The 12 T cell receptor beta chains below all came from one sample that was sequenced in a study of blood T cell repertoires in COVID-19. Clones were sequenced by immunoSEQ multiplex PCR, and TCRdb holds only the in-frame ones, with some missing. The data hold over 200,000 clones, with roughly nine tenths observed a single time. Input material: PBMCs or T cells enriched from blood (not recorded which). These receptors came from a human donor in a cohort exposed to, infected with or recovered from COVID-19 (not recorded which). The donor label of this sample is uncertain.

Only one count was recorded for this clone. The chain recombines TRBV19 with TRBJ2-3; D remains ambiguous. There are 13 residues in the CDR3. Trimming removed 2 bases at V and 3 bases at J, with 6 bases between. Per the germline V gene, CDR1 is LNHDA and CDR2 is SQIVND (reference sequence). As DNA, the CDR3 is TGTGCCAGTAGTATAAGCCTTACAGATACGCAGTATTTT. Protein sequence: CASSISLTDTQYF. Complete variable domain (other parts from reference TRBV19 and TRBJ2-3): DGGITQSPKYLFRKEGQNVTLSCEQNLNHDAMYWYRQDPGQGLRLIYYSQIVNDFQKGDIAEGYSVSREKKESFPLTVTSAQKNPTAFYLCASSISLTDTQYFGPGTRLTVL.

The CDR3 DNA follows: TGTGCCAGCAGGGGGACAGGGGACTATGGCTACACCTTC. Its protein product is CASRGTGDYGYTF. The chain has TRBV6-5 and TRBJ1-2, with 10 bases that match TRBD1. The ends lost 6 bases at V and 3 bases at J; junction bases unmatched: 1. CDR1 is MNHEY and CDR2 is SVGAGI in the germline V gene. CDR3 size: 13 residues.

The chain uses TRBV4-1 and TRBJ1-2, with D possibly TRBD1 on 5 matching bases. V dropped 4 bases and J dropped 10 bases, with 19 bases sitting between them. Germline CDR1 reads MGHRA; CDR2 reads YSYEKL. The CDR3 extends over 14 amino acids. The CDR3 DNA is TGCGCCAGCAGCCCCCTCGGGGGGTCTGGGGTCTACACCTTC. Translating it yields CASSPLGGSGVYTF.

V and J are TRBV30 and TRBJ2-1; 7 nucleotides agree with TRBD1. This CDR3 has 12 residues. The germline CDR1 and CDR2 sequences are GTSNPN and SVGIG (reference sequence). Trimming took 3 bases from V and 15 from J; bases not matched to a gene: 11. The CDR3 reads CAWRHGQAEVFF. For the CDR3, the DNA is TGTGCCTGGAGGCACGGACAGGCCGAGGTGTTCTTC.

On this clone itself: The germline gene is not matched at one end of the junction; a read error may be the cause. This sequence joins TRBV7-2 and TRBJ1-3; D possibly corresponds to TRBD1 (5 bases). Germline values: CDR1 SGHTA, CDR2 FQGNSA. The CDR3 has 14 residues. The CDR3 here is CASSRGWTGNTIYF. The CDR3 DNA follows: TGTGCCAGCAGCCGGGGGTGGACTGGGAACACCATATATTTT.

This chain uses TRBV28 with TRBJ2-3; a possible D gene is TRBD1 (6 bases). In germline, CDR1 is MDHEN, CDR2 SYDVKM. The CDR3 is made up of 17 amino acids. The ends were cut back, 1 base at V and 2 bases at J, with 16 bases in the middle. The DNA of the CDR3 is TGTGCCAGCAGTTTATCTTACGGGGCAGGGGACACAGATACGCAGTATTTT. The encoded protein is CASSLSYGAGDTDTQYF.

The chain employs TRBV11-2 and TRBJ2-7; possibly TRBD2 for D (7 bases). The germline V gene encodes CDR1 SGHAT and CDR2 FQNNGV. V was pared by 1 base and J by 3 bases, with 16 bases between. There are 16 residues in the CDR3. The CDR3 coding sequence is TGTGCCAGCAGCTTAGTGGGGGGGCCTTTATTCTACGAGCAGTACTTC. Protein product: CASSLVGGPLFYEQYF.

Here the CDR3 reads CASSHRSGTSGRTDTQYF. CDR3 coding DNA: TGCGCCAGCAGCCACCGTTCCGGGACTAGCGGACGCACAGATACGCAGTATTTT. The chain joins TRBV4-1 to TRBJ2-3; TRBD2 matches at 11 bases. Germline CDR1 reads MGHRA; CDR2 reads YSYEKL. This CDR3 region has 18 residues. The ends lost 3 bases at V and 1 base at J; junction bases unmatched: 9.

This CDR3 reads CASSLQAGKQETQYF. The CDR3 region has the DNA TGTGCCAGCAGCTTACAGGCGGGGAAACAAGAGACCCAGTACTTC. The rearrangement uses TRBV7-3 and TRBJ2-5; D possibly corresponds to TRBD2 (6 bases). Per germline, CDR1 SGHTA and CDR2 FQGTGA. V lost 2 bases to trimming and J lost 2 bases, with 12 bases between them. The CDR3 sequence is 15 residues long.

This chain connects TRBV7-9 to TRBJ2-1; TRBD1 agrees at 7 bases. Germline loops: CDR1 SEHNR, CDR2 FQNEAQ (reference sequence). J was trimmed by 7 bases and V by 6 bases; bases with no gene match: 15. CDR3 length equals 16 residues. The CDR3 DNA sequence: TGTGCCAGCAGTCCCCAGGGTTGGACAGGTGGGAATGAGCAGTTCTTC. This sequence encodes CASSPQGWTGGNEQFF.

The CDR3 reads CASSAPGHPSNQPQHF. Written as DNA, the CDR3 is TGTGCCAGCAGTGCTCCGGGACACCCTAGCAATCAGCCCCAGCATTTT. The J gene is TRBJ1-5, the V gene TRBV2; TRBD1 is a possible D gene (6 bases). V shed 4 bases and J shed 0 bases, with 13 bases lying between them. The germline gives CDR1 SNHLY, CDR2 FYNNEI. The CDR3 sequence is 16 residues long.

In the case of this clone: A read error may account for a junction end that differs from germline. This chain uses TRBV6-2 or TRBV6-3 with TRBJ2-5, with unresolved D. CDR1 MNHEY and CDR2 SVGEGT come from the germline V gene. The CDR3 has 11 residues. The chain's CDR3 is CASTYLETQYF. The CDR3 DNA sequence: TGTGCCAGCACTTACCTGGAGACCCAGTACTTC.